This T cell receptor (beta chain) stems from a study of blood T cell repertoires in COVID-19. Assay used: immunoSEQ multiplex PCR; TCRdb lists only in-frame clones, some missing. The sample carries 300,000 to 450,000 clones, roughly 87% recorded once. CDR3 length equals 15 residues. Germline-derived CDR1 and CDR2 are SGDLS and YYNGEE. Deletions cut 0 bases from V and 6 bases from J, with 13 bases between. The sequencing sample was made of PBMCs or T cells enriched from blood (not recorded which). This clonotype was obtained from a woman aged 25 to 39 who had recovered from COVID-19. The V call is TRBV9, the J call TRBJ2-1, with D possibly TRBD2 on 5 matching bases. The CDR3: CASSVGHAGLNEQFF. Here the CDR3 DNA reads TGTGCCAGCAGCGTAGGACATGCGGGTCTCAATGAGCAGTTCTTC.